This TCR beta chain was captured by sequencing in a study of blood T cell repertoires in COVID-19 (dated by TCRdb to 2019 to 2021). General notes on the study: Samples covering the acute and convalescent phases of COVID-19 were provided by collaborators in the United States, Italy and Spain. The material from the prospective study consisted of cDNA or gDNA derived from T cells, B-cell-depleted T cells, or PBMCs. The dataset comprised deeply sampled blood TCRbeta repertoires from subjects exposed to, actively infected with, or recovered from COVID-19. Where HLA class I and class II types were available, the types were taken from metadata supplied by the sample provider, not from assay-based typing. A de-identified subject ID, COVID-19 status, age in years and sex were almost always included in the sample metadata. The repertoires were released in a freely available public database meant as a resource for research on the immune response to SARS-CoV-2. The samples were drawn from the first 160 participants of the ongoing ImmuneRACE study and from under 1,500 subjects provided by 6 global collaborators. What the authors observed across the whole study: How much clinical and demographic metadata was included differed by source and by participant, and the metadata was provided uncurated.

CDR1 SNHLY and CDR2 FYNNEI were looked up in the germline V gene. The junction carries 9 bases between V and J, which are trimmed by 6 bases and 4 bases respectively. Taken from cysteine to phenylalanine, the CDR3 has 12 residues. Just the 36-base CDR3 DNA is kept, in frame starting at base 1. One collaborating source in Seattle enrolled patients while the patients were actively infected and followed the patients over time throughout the course of disease. The collaborating institutions used their own protocols to collect whole blood in K2EDTA tubes. For TCRbeta analysis, collaborators shipped samples as frozen whole blood, isolated PBMCs, or DNA extracted from either of those sample types. The immunoSEQ Assay, a bias-controlled multiplex PCR, was used to amplify TCRbeta CDR3 regions from genomic DNA. Per the authors' processing: The number of nucleated cells in each sample was estimated by amplification of reference gene primers within the assay. To quantify the absolute abundance of each unique TCRbeta CDR3 rearrangement, sequence reads were collapsed and filtered. For each sample, productive Simpson clonality was calculated as the square root of Simpson's diversity index across productive rearrangements. Held by TCRdb, this immuneACCESS table contains in-frame sequences only and omits some clones. Under half of the omission traces to an unresolved V gene where checked; the cause of the rest is unknown. V and J calls plus clone size are reproduced from that table; the DNA served to infer D and trimming. Within this sample are over 250,000 clones, with about four fifths of them counted one time only. The biggest ten clones account for about 1.6% of the sample.

This clone was seen only once. Its antigen is not yet known. The input lacks base qualities; no much larger clone sits a single base away. This sequence uses TRBV2 and TRBJ1-2; a confident D gene designation cannot be given. The sequence derives from a human donor with COVID-19, enrolled during active disease. The donor label of this sample is uncertain. Sequencing used peripheral blood. CDR3 region: CASSRVGYGYTF. The DNA sequence is TGTGCCAGCAGCCGGGTTGGCTATGGCTACACCTTC.